Following are 3 T cell receptor beta chains from one sample sequenced in a study of cytomegalovirus exposure and HLA in healthy donors. PCR was performed using 60 Vbeta and 13 Jbeta primers. Produced via immunoSEQ multiplex PCR; TCRdb's table is partial and in-frame only. Of approximately 220,000 clones in the sample, roughly 80% were seen once. The source material was PBMCs. These receptor sequences come from a man aged 25-40 years in good health and CMV-seronegative.

The chain is built from TRBV7-9 and TRBJ1-1; tentatively, D is TRBD1 (5 bases). The length of the CDR3 is 17 residues. The V end was cut by 5 bases, the J end by 0 bases, with 19 bases between. The V gene's germline CDR1 is SEHNR and CDR2 FQNEAQ (reference sequence). The CDR3 DNA reads TGTGCCAGCAGCGATAGGAGGGGTTACAGCATGAACACTGAAGCTTTCTTT. Its protein product is CASSDRRGYSMNTEAFF.

In regard to this clone: The same CDR3 is also encoded by other DNA sequences in this sample. The V and J genes are TRBV5-1 and TRBJ2-1; 7 bases agree with TRBD1. This CDR3 comprises 13 residues. Germline loops: CDR1 SGHRS, CDR2 YFSETQ. V trimming: 0 bases; J trimming: 8 bases; junction bases outside the gene matches: 2. Here the CDR3 reads CASSLGQGYEQFF. The CDR3 DNA follows: TGCGCCAGCAGCTTGGGACAGGGCTATGAGCAGTTCTTC. The full variable domain, completed using reference TRBV5-1 and TRBJ2-1, is KAGVTQTPRYLIKTRGQQVTLSCSPISGHRSVSWYQQTPGQGLQFLFEYFSETQRNKGNFPGRFSGRQFSNSRSEMNVSTLELGDSALYLCASSLGQGYEQFFGPGTRLTVL.

V usage is TRBV7-2 and J usage is TRBJ2-3; TRBD2 aligns across 14 bases. This CDR3 is 19 amino acids long. Trimming cost V 5 bases and J 2 bases; bases outside gene matches: 12. Germline values: CDR1 SGHTA, CDR2 FQGNSA. The CDR3 reads CASSLPRGTSGGHTDTQYF. As DNA, the CDR3 is TGTGCCAGCAGCCTCCCGCGGGGGACTAGCGGGGGCCACACAGATACGCAGTATTTT.